The 10 T cell receptor beta chains below all came from one sample that was sequenced in a study of T-cell memory formation after mild COVID-19. TCRdb called the 5' RACE reads again in MiXCR, with one record for every CDR3 protein. The data show fewer than 75,000 distinct CDR3 sequences, with 12% seen just once and around 25% held by the top ten. Sequencing used PBMCs or a T cell subset sorted from them (not recorded which). The origin of the receptors is a man aged 18 to 35 who had mild COVID-19 (a few samples of this study predate the infection). Cell type and time point are not known.

The chain recombines TRBV6-2 or TRBV6-3 with TRBJ2-3, with TRBD2 matching 8 bases. J was trimmed by 3 bases and V by 8 bases; bases with no gene match: 10. Germline lookup yields CDR1 MNHEY and CDR2 SVGEGT. CDR3 length: 15 amino acids. Here the CDR3 reads CASGGAGGRTDTQYF. CDR3 nucleotides: TGTGCCAGCGGAGGTGCGGGGGGAAGGACAGATACGCAGTATTTT.

This clonotype was seen many times. The chain carries TRBV5-1 and TRBJ2-2; maybe TRBD2 (5 bases). The CDR3 is 15 amino acids. Germline V gene data show CDR1 as SGHRS and CDR2 as YFSETQ. V lost 7 bases, J lost 0 bases, and 13 bases lay in between. CDR3 sequence: CASSWGAANTGELFF. The CDR3 bases are TGCGCCAGCTCCTGGGGAGCCGCGAACACCGGGGAGCTGTTTTTT.

The chain couples TRBV18 to TRBJ2-7, with D possibly TRBD1 on 6 matching bases. The CDR3 spans 13 residues. V was shortened by 4 bases and J by 3 bases, with 10 bases between the two germline ends. Germline values: CDR1 KGHSH, CDR2 LQKENI. CDR3 sequence: CASSRGQYYEQYF. DNA of the CDR3: TGTGCCAGCTCACGGGGACAATACTACGAGCAGTACTTC.

This clonotype has more than one count but fewer than ten. The V call is TRBV7-3, the J call TRBJ2-3; a possible D gene is TRBD1 (6 bases). The CDR3 is made up of 16 amino acids. V shed 4 bases and J shed 0 bases, with 14 bases lying between them. CDR1 and CDR2 from the germline V gene are SGHTA and FQGTGA. The CDR3 sequence: CASSSTGTTSTDTQYF. The CDR3 DNA is TGTGCCAGCAGCTCTACAGGGACAACTAGCACAGATACGCAGTATTTT.

The chain couples TRBV18 to TRBJ2-7, with 10 bases identical to TRBD1. Germline V gene lookup returns CDR1 KGHSH and CDR2 LQKENI. This CDR3 has 15 amino acids. V trimming: 3 bases; J trimming: 0 bases; junction bases outside the gene matches: 2. The CDR3 DNA sequence: TGTGCCAGCTCACCGAGGACAGGGGGCTCCTACGAGCAGTACGTC. Translating it yields CASSPRTGGSYEQYV.

In its sample, this clonotype was seen a few times. The J gene is TRBJ2-7, the V gene TRBV7-9, with D tentatively TRBD2 (5 bases). Germline loops: CDR1 SEHNR, CDR2 FQNEAQ (reference sequence). The CDR3 has 12 amino acids. Trimming took 5 bases from V and 3 from J, leaving 8 bases between them. CDR3 in amino acids: CASSEGDYEQYV. In DNA form, the CDR3 reads TGTGCCAGCAGCGAGGGAGACTACGAGCAGTACGTC.

This clonotype was counted many times. The chain has TRBV20-1 and TRBJ1-6; TRBD1 might be the D (5 bases). Deletions cut 4 bases from V and 7 bases from J, with 14 bases between. CDR3 length: 14 residues. Per the germline V gene, CDR1 is DFQATT and CDR2 is SNEGSKA (reference sequence). CDR3 sequence: CSATAQSGNSPLHF. The DNA for the CDR3 is TGCAGTGCTACCGCCCAATCAGGGAATTCACCCCTCCACTTT.

This clonotype was counted ten times or more. The chain combines TRBV4-3 with TRBJ2-3, with D tentatively TRBD1 (5 bases). The V gene's germline CDR1 is LGHNA and CDR2 YSLEER. The CDR3 totals 15 residues. The V end lost 2 bases, the J end lost 8 bases, and 17 bases lay between the germline ends. The CDR3 sequence is CASSQRPAQAGTQYF. The CDR3 bases are TGCGCCAGCAGCCAACGCCCGGCACAGGCTGGTACGCAGTATTTT.

The sample holds many counts of this clonotype. The rearrangement links TRBV6-7 to TRBJ1-6, with D unclear. TRBV6-7 is recorded as an ORF, its role being uncertain. There are 11 residues in the CDR3. V dropped 1 base and J dropped 17 bases, with 9 bases sitting between them. The CDR3 nucleotides are TGTGCCAGCAGTTACTGGCATGAAATCCACTTT. The encoded protein is CASSYWHEIHF.

J is TRBJ2-2 and V is TRBV7-3; TRBD1 is a possible D gene (5 bases). Trimming pared 1 base from V and 0 bases from J, leaving 9 bases between. This CDR3 region has 16 residues. Germline V CDR1 and CDR2: SGHTA, FQGTGA. The CDR3 nucleotides are TGTGCCAGCAGCTTAAGGGCAGGGACGAACACCGGGGAGCTGTTTTTT. Its protein is CASSLRAGTNTGELFF.